What follows is one T cell receptor beta chain and its context. TCRdb keeps only in-frame clones here, not all; method: immunoSEQ multiplex PCR. This repertoire shows about 90,000 clones, more than 75% found once; its top ten account for approximately 5.6%. These data belong to a study of identifying expanded T cells in peripheral blood. The CDR3 loop spans 11 amino acids. V lost 1 base and J 8 bases, leaving 6 bases between the germline ends. Germline CDR1 reads SGHDT; CDR2 reads YYEEEE. The specimen sequenced was blood. This chain uses TRBV5-6 with TRBJ1-1, with D unresolved. This TCR came from a person aged 18-69 years in good health. Written as DNA, the CDR3 is TGTGCCAGCAGCTTGTACGCCGAAGCTTTCTTT. This sequence encodes CASSLYAEAFF.